These 23 T cell receptor beta chains were all obtained from the same sample, sequenced in a study of blood T cell repertoires in COVID-19. Generated by immunoSEQ multiplex PCR, the TCRdb table keeps only in-frame clones and is missing some. The sample has 350,000 to 400,000 clones, approximately 91% seen once. Sequenced input: PBMCs or T cells enriched from blood (not recorded which). The receptors shown here come from a woman in her thirties or forties who had been exposed to COVID-19.

This chain links TRBV12-5 with TRBJ2-7; 10 bases line up with TRBD2. CDR1 is LGHNT and CDR2 is FRNRAP in the germline V gene. The CDR3 totals 15 residues. V dropped 8 bases and J dropped 2; count of bases not matched to a gene: 9. CDR3 in amino acids: CASSQSGGAPYEQYF. The CDR3 DNA sequence: TGTGCTAGTAGTCAGAGCGGGGGGGCTCCCTACGAGCAGTACTTC.

The V gene is TRBV30, the J gene TRBJ2-7; 9 bases map to TRBD1. The V gene end was trimmed by 1 base and the J gene end by 3 bases; junction bases not matched to a gene: 4. The CDR3 consists of 14 residues. Germline values: CDR1 GTSNPN, CDR2 SVGIG (reference sequence). The CDR3 here is CAWSAGQGFYEQYF. The CDR3 coding sequence is TGTGCCTGGAGTGCGGGACAGGGCTTCTACGAGCAGTACTTC.

The J gene is TRBJ2-7, the V gene TRBV12-3 or TRBV12-4; D unresolved. The CDR3 has 12 amino acids. Between the trimmed V and J ends, which lost 5 bases and 7 bases, there was a span of 12 bases. DNA for the CDR3: TGTGCCAGCAGTGCCACCCCGAGGGAGCAGTACTTC. Translating gives CASSATPREQYF.

This clone occurred a few times. The V call is TRBV25-1, the J call TRBJ2-3, with D possibly being TRBD1 (6 bases). Per germline, CDR1 MGHDK and CDR2 SYGVNS. There are 14 residues in the CDR3. V was clipped by 9 bases and J by 2 bases, with 15 bases between them. DNA of the CDR3: TGTGCCAGACCTAAGGGGGTCTTCACAGATACGCAGTATTTT. Its protein product is CARPKGVFTDTQYF.

This clone turned up a few times. The V and J genes are TRBV11-2 and TRBJ1-1; no reliable D call. Germline CDR1 SGHAT, CDR2 FQNNGV. There are 14 residues in the CDR3. Trimming took off 2 bases at V and 1 base at J, with 8 bases between the two ends. CDR3 in DNA: TGTGCCAGCAGCTTACCAAGACAGAACACTGAAGCTTTCTTT. This gives the protein CASSLPRQNTEAFF.

The V and J genes are TRBV6-5 and TRBJ2-5; TRBD2 might be the D (5 bases). The length of the CDR3 is 13 residues. V was cut by 6 bases and J by 2 bases, with 10 bases left in between. Germline CDR1 and CDR2: MNHEY and SVGAGI. The CDR3 here is CASRSWTQETQYF. The CDR3 region has the DNA TGTGCCAGCAGATCCTGGACTCAAGAGACCCAGTACTTC.

The chain carries TRBV19 and TRBJ2-1; 10 bases fit TRBD2. This CDR3 has 15 amino acids. V was clipped by 1 base and J by 4 bases; unmatched bases: 1. Germline V gene data show CDR1 as LNHDA and CDR2 as SQIVND (reference sequence). In DNA, the CDR3 is TGTGCCAGTAGTATAGGGACTAGCGGTTACAATGAGCAGTTCTTC. Amino acid sequence: CASSIGTSGYNEQFF. Full variable domain (rest looked up from reference TRBV19 and TRBJ2-1): DGGITQSPKYLFRKEGQNVTLSCEQNLNHDAMYWYRQDPGQGLRLIYYSQIVNDFQKGDIAEGYSVSREKKESFPLTVTSAQKNPTAFYLCASSIGTSGYNEQFFGPGTRLTVL.

This sequence joins TRBV6-5 and TRBJ1-3; the match to TRBD1 covers 7 bases. Germline loops: CDR1 MNHEY, CDR2 SVGAGI. CDR3 length: 15 amino acids. V lost 4 bases and J lost 2; bases outside the gene matches: 5. CDR3 sequence (DNA): TGTGCCAGCAGTTTGACACAGGGGACTGGAAACACCATATATTTT. Translating gives CASSLTQGTGNTIYF.

V gene TRBV14 combines with J gene TRBJ2-7; D ambiguous. V lost 1 base and J 6 bases, leaving 13 bases between the germline ends. In germline, CDR1 is SGHDN, CDR2 FVKESK. The CDR3 sequence is 14 residues long. The CDR3 loop is CASSQGDRPGEQYF. The CDR3 DNA sequence: TGTGCCAGCAGCCAAGGAGATCGCCCGGGCGAGCAGTACTTC.

CDR3: CASSLMDNISGNTIYF. CDR3 DNA sequence: TGTGCCAGCTCACTAATGGACAATATTAGTGGAAACACCATATATTTT. This chain uses TRBV18 with TRBJ1-3; D perhaps matches TRBD1 (5 bases). V was clipped by 4 bases and J by 3 bases, with 16 bases between them. The CDR3 has 16 residues. CDR1 is KGHSH, CDR2 LQKENI, per germline.

This chain uses TRBV7-3 with TRBJ1-1, with 7 nucleotides matching TRBD1. Germline loops: CDR1 SGHTA, CDR2 FQGTGA. Trimming took 5 bases from V and 5 from J; bases not matched to a gene: 11. The CDR3 spans 15 residues. The CDR3 sequence is CASSIRKGARTEAFF. CDR3 nucleotides: TGTGCCAGCAGCATCCGCAAGGGGGCGCGGACTGAAGCTTTCTTT.

J is TRBJ1-2 and V is TRBV6-5; possible D gene TRBD1, 5 bases. Germline V gives CDR1 MNHEY, CDR2 SVGAGI. The CDR3 covers 15 residues. Trimming stripped 8 bases from V and 5 bases from J, with 21 bases between. The CDR3 sequence is CASVAQGRKNYGYTF. For the CDR3, the DNA is TGTGCCAGCGTCGCTCAGGGCAGGAAGAATTATGGCTACACCTTC.

The chain couples TRBV7-9 to TRBJ2-1, with D possibly TRBD2 on 6 matching bases. The CDR3 is made up of 15 amino acids. The germline CDR1 and CDR2 sequences are SEHNR and FQNEAQ (reference sequence). Trimming pared 2 bases from V and 8 bases from J, leaving 16 bases between. CDR3 sequence (DNA): TGTGCCAGCAGCTTAACGGGAGTAGGCCCGGATGAGCAGTTCTTC. Its protein product is CASSLTGVGPDEQFF.

The rearrangement links TRBV7-9 to TRBJ2-2; 8 bases are a match to TRBD2. The J segment lost 4 bases and the V segment lost 5 bases, leaving 6 bases of the junction unmatched. This CDR3 has 15 amino acids. CDR1 is SEHNR and CDR2 is FQNEAQ in the germline V gene (reference sequence). The CDR3 DNA reads TGTGCCAGCAGCGCCCAGCGGGGGATCACCGGGGAGCTGTTTTTT. This translates into CASSAQRGITGELFF.

The rearrangement links TRBV3-1 (or the pseudogene TRBV3-2) to TRBJ2-7; possible D gene TRBD2, 6 bases. The V end lost 4 bases, the J end lost 4 bases, and 8 bases lay between the germline ends. This CDR3 is 12 amino acids long. Germline assignment: CDR1 LGHDT and CDR2 YNNKEL (reference sequence). CDR3 sequence: CASSRGDYEQYF. The CDR3 DNA reads TGTGCCAGCAGCCGGGGGGATTACGAGCAGTACTTC.

This chain links TRBV29-1 with TRBJ2-7; the match to TRBD2 covers 8 bases. There are 13 residues in the CDR3. The V gene end was trimmed by 7 bases and the J gene end by 5 bases; junction bases not matched to a gene: 10. Germline values: CDR1 SQVTM, CDR2 ANQGSEA. DNA of the CDR3: TGCAGCGGGAAGAGCGGGAGTAGGGACGAGCAGTACTTC. Protein: CSGKSGSRDEQYF.

This clone was recorded only once. V usage is TRBV6-6 and J usage is TRBJ1-5, with 7 bases fitting TRBD1. From germline, CDR1 is MNHNY and CDR2 SVGAGI (reference sequence). The junction had 12 bases not matched to a gene; V was cut back by 6 bases and J by 7 bases. The CDR3 covers 15 residues. The CDR3 nucleotides read TGTGCCAGCAGCCTAGGACAGGTCGAGAACCAGCCCCAGCATTTT. Its protein product is CASSLGQVENQPQHF.

The CDR3 spells CASSFGTENTGELFF. The CDR3 DNA follows: TGCGCCAGCAGCTTTGGGACAGAGAACACCGGGGAGCTGTTTTTT. V is TRBV5-1 and J is TRBJ2-2; 7 bases are shared with TRBD1. After removal of 2 bases from V and 1 base from J, the junction contained 2 bases not matched to a gene. The CDR3 totals 15 residues. CDR1 SGHRS and CDR2 YFSETQ come from the germline V gene.

The chain links TRBV12-3 or TRBV12-4 to TRBJ2-3; D is uncertain. The CDR3 is made up of 11 amino acids. V was pared by 4 bases and J by 5 bases, with 4 bases between. In DNA form, the CDR3 reads TGTGCCAGCAGTTCCCTAGATACGCAGTATTTT. This translates into CASSSLDTQYF.

This chain links TRBV27 with TRBJ1-2; 8 nucleotides align to TRBD1. J was trimmed by 8 bases and V by 3 bases; bases with no gene match: 8. CDR3 size: 14 residues. CDR1 is MNHEY and CDR2 is SMNVEV in the germline V gene (reference sequence). The CDR3 region has the DNA TGTGCCAGCAGTTTCCTACAGGGGGGAGAAGGCTACACCTTC. Its translation is CASSFLQGGEGYTF.

The chain combines TRBV7-9 with TRBJ2-1, with 7 bases identical to TRBD1. J was trimmed by 8 bases and V by 5 bases; bases with no gene match: 12. Germline loops: CDR1 SEHNR, CDR2 FQNEAQ (reference sequence). The CDR3 is 15 residues long. The CDR3 nucleotides are TGTGCCAGCAGCCACCGGAAGACAGGGTTCTATGAGCAGTTCTTC. Amino acids: CASSHRKTGFYEQFF.

The chain links TRBV18 to TRBJ2-5, with D hard to call. The CDR3 runs to 13 residues. CDR1 KGHSH and CDR2 LQKENI come from the germline V gene. V was pared by 2 bases and J by 7 bases, with 11 bases between. This CDR3 reads CASSPKESWTQYF. DNA of the CDR3: TGTGCCAGCTCACCAAAAGAAAGCTGGACCCAGTACTTC.

V usage is TRBV7-2 and J usage is TRBJ1-2; D may be TRBD1 (6 bases). The CDR3 has 13 amino acids. Germline CDR1 is SGHTA and CDR2 is FQGNSA. V was cut by 5 bases and J by 8 bases, with 15 bases left in between. CDR3 region: CASSPGGPEGYTF. CDR3 in DNA: TGTGCCAGCAGCCCTGGGGGCCCGGAGGGCTACACCTTC.